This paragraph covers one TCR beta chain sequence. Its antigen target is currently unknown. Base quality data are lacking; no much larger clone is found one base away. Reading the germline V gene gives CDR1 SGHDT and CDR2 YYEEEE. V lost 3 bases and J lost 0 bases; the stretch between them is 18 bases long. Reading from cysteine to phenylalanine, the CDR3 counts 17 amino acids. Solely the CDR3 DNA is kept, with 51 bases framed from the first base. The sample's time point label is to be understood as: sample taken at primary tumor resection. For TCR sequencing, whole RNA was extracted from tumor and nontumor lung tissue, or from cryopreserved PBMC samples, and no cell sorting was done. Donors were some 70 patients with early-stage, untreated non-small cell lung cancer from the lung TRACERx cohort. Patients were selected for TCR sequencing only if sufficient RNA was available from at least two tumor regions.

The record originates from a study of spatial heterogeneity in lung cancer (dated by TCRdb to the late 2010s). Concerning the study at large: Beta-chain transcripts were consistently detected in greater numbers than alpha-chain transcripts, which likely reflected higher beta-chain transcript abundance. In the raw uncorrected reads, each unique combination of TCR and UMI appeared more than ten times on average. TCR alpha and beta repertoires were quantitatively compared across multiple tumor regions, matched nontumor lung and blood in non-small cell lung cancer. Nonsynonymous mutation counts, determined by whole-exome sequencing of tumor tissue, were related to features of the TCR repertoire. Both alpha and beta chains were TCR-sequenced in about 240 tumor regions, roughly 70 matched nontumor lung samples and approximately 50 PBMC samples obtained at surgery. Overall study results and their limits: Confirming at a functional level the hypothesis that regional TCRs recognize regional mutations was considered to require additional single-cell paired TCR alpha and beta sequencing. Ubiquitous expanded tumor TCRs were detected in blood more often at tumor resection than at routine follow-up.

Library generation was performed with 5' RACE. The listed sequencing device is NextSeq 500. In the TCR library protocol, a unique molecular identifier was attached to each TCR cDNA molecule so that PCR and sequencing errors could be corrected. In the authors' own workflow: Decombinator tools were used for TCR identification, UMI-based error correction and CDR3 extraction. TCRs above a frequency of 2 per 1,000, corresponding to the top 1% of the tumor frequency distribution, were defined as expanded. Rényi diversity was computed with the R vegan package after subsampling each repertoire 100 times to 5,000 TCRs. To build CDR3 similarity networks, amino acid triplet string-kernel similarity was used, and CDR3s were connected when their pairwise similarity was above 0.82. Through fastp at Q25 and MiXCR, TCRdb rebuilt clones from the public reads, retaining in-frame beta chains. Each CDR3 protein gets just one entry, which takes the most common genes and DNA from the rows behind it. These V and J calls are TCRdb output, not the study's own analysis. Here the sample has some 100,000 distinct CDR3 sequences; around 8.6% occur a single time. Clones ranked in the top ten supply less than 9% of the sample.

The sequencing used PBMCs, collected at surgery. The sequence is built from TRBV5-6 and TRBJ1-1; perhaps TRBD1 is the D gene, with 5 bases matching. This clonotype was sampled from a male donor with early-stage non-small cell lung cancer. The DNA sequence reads TGTGCCAGCAGCTCAGCAGGAGCGGAGGGGATGAACACTGAAGCTTTCTTT. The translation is CASSSAGAEGMNTEAFF.